These T cell receptor beta chains were read from a single sample in a study of blood T cell repertoires in COVID-19. This table comes from immunoSEQ multiplex PCR, and its TCRdb copy is limited to in-frame clones, with some not included. This table holds 140,000 or so clones, 60% to 80% found once. The sequenced sample consisted of peripheral blood. Receptor source: a man in his forties or fifties with active or convalescent COVID-19. Each CDR3 is given with its conserved first and last residue. Fields, in order: D gene, clone size, J gene, V gene, CDR3 DNA, CDR3 protein. The D gene is left open where the match is weak. Part of the rows lack a size; the others show once, few, many or a class for expanded clones.

D: TRBD2; size: .; J: TRBJ2-1; V: TRBV3-1/TRBV3-2; DNA: TGTGCCAGCAGCCACCAGACTAGCGGGAGGTTTGGGCAGTTCTTC; CDR3: CASSHQTSGRFGQFF
D: .; size: .; J: TRBJ2-1; V: TRBV9; DNA: TGTGCCAGCAGCGCCACAATAACAAATGAGCAGTTCTTC; CDR3: CASSATITNEQFF
D: .; size: .; J: TRBJ1-2; V: TRBV11-2; DNA: TGTGCCAGCAGCTTAGGACGTACAGGGTGGGTTGGCTACACCTTC; CDR3: CASSLGRTGWVGYTF
D: TRBD1; size: .; J: TRBJ2-7; V: TRBV5-1; DNA: TGCGCCAGCACCGTTTCGGCCCAGGACAGGTACGAGCAGTACTTC; CDR3: CASTVSAQDRYEQYF
D: .; size: .; J: TRBJ2-5; V: TRBV4-1; DNA: TGCGCCAGCAGCCGAGGCCCGGTCCGGGAGACCCAGTACTTC; CDR3: CASSRGPVRETQYF
D: .; size: .; J: TRBJ1-1; V: TRBV9; DNA: TGTGCCAGCAGCGTAGGGGCAGAGAACACTGAAGCTTTCTTT; CDR3: CASSVGAENTEAFF
D: TRBD2; size: .; J: TRBJ2-7; V: TRBV6-5; DNA: TGTGCCAGCAGTTACTCGGGACTAGCGGCCTACGAGCAGTACTTC; CDR3: CASSYSGLAAYEQYF
D: .; size: .; J: TRBJ2-7; V: TRBV5-1; DNA: TGCGCCAGCAGCCCCCGGACGGGGAGCTCCTACGAGCAGTACTTC; CDR3: CASSPRTGSSYEQYF
D: TRBD2; size: .; J: TRBJ2-7; V: TRBV6-5; DNA: TGTGCCACCGCGGGGGGCCAGTCCTACGAGCAGTACTTC; CDR3: CATAGGQSYEQYF
D: TRBD1; size: .; J: TRBJ2-3; V: TRBV5-1; DNA: TGCGCCAGCAGCTTGGGGGGACAGTACACAGATACGCAGTATTTT; CDR3: CASSLGGQYTDTQYF
D: .; size: once; J: TRBJ2-7; V: TRBV19; DNA: TGTGCCAGTAGTCTCAGGGTCCTTCCCTACTACGAGCAGTACTTC; CDR3: CASSLRVLPYYEQYF
D: TRBD1; size: .; J: TRBJ1-5; V: TRBV2; DNA: TGTGCCAGCAGGGACAGGGATCAGCCCCAGCATTTT; CDR3: CASRDRDQPQHF
D: TRBD2; size: .; J: TRBJ2-1; V: TRBV27; DNA: TGTGCCAGCAGTCCCCGACTAGCAGTCTACAATGAGCAGTTCTTC; CDR3: CASSPRLAVYNEQFF
D: TRBD1; size: .; J: TRBJ1-2; V: TRBV3-1/TRBV3-2; DNA: TGTGCCAGCAGCAACGACAGGGTTGGCTACACCTTC; CDR3: CASSNDRVGYTF
D: .; size: .; J: TRBJ1-1; V: TRBV9; DNA: TGTGCCAGCAGCCCCTCAGACTTTCTCACTGAAGCTTTCTTT; CDR3: CASSPSDFLTEAFF